This T cell receptor (beta chain) was sequenced for a study of cytomegalovirus exposure and HLA in healthy donors. Findings of the study overall: Rarity characterized most TCR sequences, yet some public TCRs appeared in many donors. Cytomegalovirus association was listed for around 170 TCR beta chains. Subsequent analysis of the approximately 120 validation repertoires found a tendency for first-cohort TCR clusters to co-occur.

Sequencing used immunoSEQ multiplex PCR; TCRdb keeps in-frame clones, though not all of them. The sample includes about 120,000 clones, around 87% of them seen just once. Germline CDR1 and CDR2: WNHNN and SYGVQD (reference sequence). Trimming took 7 bases from V and 6 from J; bases not matched to a gene: 9. The CDR3 covers 15 residues. In regard to this clone: What it binds is not known.

Sample: PBMCs. The sequence was collected from a woman aged 18-29 years in good health and CMV-seropositive. This rearrangement joins TRBV10-1 to TRBJ2-2; 9 bases agree with TRBD1. CDR3 coding DNA: TGCGCCAGCAAGGGACAGGGTAGGGACCCCGGGGAGCTGTTTTTT. Its protein product is CASKGQGRDPGELFF.